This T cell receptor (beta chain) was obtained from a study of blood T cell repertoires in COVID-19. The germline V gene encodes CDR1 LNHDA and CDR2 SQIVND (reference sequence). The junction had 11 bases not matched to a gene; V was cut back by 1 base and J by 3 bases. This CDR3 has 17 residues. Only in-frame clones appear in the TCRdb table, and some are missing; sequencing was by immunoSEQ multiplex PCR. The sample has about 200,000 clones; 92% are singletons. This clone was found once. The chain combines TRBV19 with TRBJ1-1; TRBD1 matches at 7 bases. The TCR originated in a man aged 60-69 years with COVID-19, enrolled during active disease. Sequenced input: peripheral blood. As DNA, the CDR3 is TGTGCCAGTAGTATAGCTTGGGCACAGGGGAGTTACACTGAAGCTTTCTTT. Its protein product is CASSIAWAQGSYTEAFF.